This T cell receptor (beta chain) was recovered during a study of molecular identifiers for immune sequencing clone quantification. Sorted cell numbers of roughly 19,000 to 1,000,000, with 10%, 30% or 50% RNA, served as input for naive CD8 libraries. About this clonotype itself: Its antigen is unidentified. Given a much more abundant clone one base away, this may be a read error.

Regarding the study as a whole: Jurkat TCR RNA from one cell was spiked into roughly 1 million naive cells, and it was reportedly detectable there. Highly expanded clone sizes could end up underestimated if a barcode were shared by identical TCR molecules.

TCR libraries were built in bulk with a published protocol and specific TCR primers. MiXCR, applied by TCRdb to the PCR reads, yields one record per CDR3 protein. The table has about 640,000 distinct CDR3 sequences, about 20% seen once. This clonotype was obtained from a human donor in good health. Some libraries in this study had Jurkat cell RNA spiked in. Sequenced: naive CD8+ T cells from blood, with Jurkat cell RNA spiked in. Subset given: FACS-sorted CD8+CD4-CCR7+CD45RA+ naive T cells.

CDR3 loop: CAGSYSYGSEAFF. CDR3 DNA sequence: TGTGCCGGCAGTTACTCGTATGGCTCTGAAGCTTTCTTT. The chain couples TRBV6-2 or TRBV6-3 to TRBJ1-1; D call uncertain. Germline V lookup: CDR1 MNHEY, CDR2 SVGEGT. CDR3 length: 13 residues.